Listed below are T cell receptor beta chains from one sample, sequenced in a study of identifying expanded T cells in peripheral blood. Sequencing was performed with immunoSEQ multiplex PCR; in TCRdb, only in-frame clones are kept and a portion is missing. The sample gives 50,000 to 65,000 clones, around 90% of which show up once; around 3.5% is in the top ten. The sequencing input was blood. These receptor sequences come from a person aged 18 to 70 in good health. Both conserved end residues are part of each CDR3. D genes are given only for firm matches. Rows give clone size only sometimes, using once, few, many, or a class for an expanded clone.

J gene: TRBJ1-5
V gene: TRBV6-5
clone size: once
CDR3 length: 15
D gene: -
CDR3 DNA: TGTGCCAGCAGTTACCGGGCGAATAGCAATCAGCCCCAGCATTTT
CDR3 protein: CASSYRANSNQPQHF

J gene: TRBJ1-2
V gene: TRBV5-6
clone size: -
CDR3 length: 11
D gene: -
CDR3 DNA: TGTGCCAGCAGGGCGGGGGGCAGCTACACCTTC
CDR3 protein: CASRAGGSYTF

J gene: TRBJ2-1
V gene: TRBV7-2
clone size: -
CDR3 length: 15
D gene: TRBD1
CDR3 DNA: TGTGCCAGCAGCTTACTAGGACAGGACGGGGATGAGCAGTTCTTC
CDR3 protein: CASSLLGQDGDEQFF

J gene: TRBJ2-5
V gene: TRBV4-3
clone size: -
CDR3 length: 15
D gene: TRBD1
CDR3 DNA: TGCGCCAGCAGCCAAGAGGACAGGGGACGAGAGACCCAGTACTTC
CDR3 protein: CASSQEDRGRETQYF

J gene: TRBJ2-7
V gene: TRBV7-9
clone size: -
CDR3 length: 15
D gene: -
CDR3 DNA: TGTGCCAGCAGCTTAGACGACAGGCCGGGGGTCGAGCAGTACTTC
CDR3 protein: CASSLDDRPGVEQYF

J gene: TRBJ2-7
V gene: TRBV19
clone size: -
CDR3 length: 15
D gene: TRBD1
CDR3 DNA: TGTGCCAGTAGTACGGGACAGGGGGCCGGTTACGAGCAGTACTTC
CDR3 protein: CASSTGQGAGYEQYF

J gene: TRBJ2-2
V gene: TRBV7-2
clone size: -
CDR3 length: 14
D gene: -
CDR3 DNA: TGTGCCAGCAGCTTAGGCCGGAACACCGGGGAGCTGTTTTTT
CDR3 protein: CASSLGRNTGELFF

J gene: TRBJ2-7
V gene: TRBV28
clone size: -
CDR3 length: 12
D gene: -
CDR3 DNA: TGTGCCAGCAGTTTACTACACGACGAGCAGTACTTC
CDR3 protein: CASSLLHDEQYF

J gene: TRBJ2-3
V gene: TRBV2
clone size: -
CDR3 length: 14
D gene: -
CDR3 DNA: TGTGCCGCAAAGCCGAACCCGGGAACAGATACGCAGTATTTT
CDR3 protein: CAAKPNPGTDTQYF

J gene: TRBJ2-2
V gene: TRBV7-3
clone size: -
CDR3 length: 19
D gene: TRBD2
CDR3 DNA: TGTGCCAGCAGCTTAACGGCTAGCGGGCACGCCCAGAACACCGGGGAGCTGTTTTTT
CDR3 protein: CASSLTASGHAQNTGELFF

J gene: TRBJ1-1
V gene: TRBV7-9
clone size: -
CDR3 length: 12
D gene: -
CDR3 DNA: TGTGCCAGCAGCTTTCACATTTCTGAAGCTTTCTTT
CDR3 protein: CASSFHISEAFF

J gene: TRBJ2-5
V gene: TRBV5-4
clone size: -
CDR3 length: 14
D gene: -
CDR3 DNA: TGTGCCAGCAGCCCGAGGGGCGTTGAGGAGACCCAGTACTTC
CDR3 protein: CASSPRGVEETQYF

J gene: TRBJ2-1
V gene: TRBV5-4
clone size: -
CDR3 length: 16
D gene: TRBD2
CDR3 DNA: TGTGCCAGCAGCTTCACAGCGGGGGGGGTCTACAATGAGCAGTTCTTC
CDR3 protein: CASSFTAGGVYNEQFF

J gene: TRBJ2-2
V gene: TRBV5-1
clone size: -
CDR3 length: 14
D gene: -
CDR3 DNA: TGCGCCAGCAGCTTAAATGGGGCCGCCGGGGAGCTGTTTTTT
CDR3 protein: CASSLNGAAGELFF

J gene: TRBJ1-1
V gene: TRBV5-6
clone size: -
CDR3 length: 12
D gene: -
CDR3 DNA: TGTGCCAGCAGCTTGGCCGGACTTGACGCTTTCTTT
CDR3 protein: CASSLAGLDAFF

J gene: TRBJ1-1
V gene: TRBV5-1
clone size: -
CDR3 length: 13
D gene: -
CDR3 DNA: TGCGCCAGCAGACACGGACAGAACACTGAAGCTTTCTTT
CDR3 protein: CASRHGQNTEAFF

J gene: TRBJ1-3
V gene: TRBV2
clone size: -
CDR3 length: 15
D gene: -
CDR3 DNA: TGTGCCAGCAGTGAACTGGGGCTCTCTGGAAACACCATATATTTT
CDR3 protein: CASSELGLSGNTIYF

J gene: TRBJ1-2
V gene: TRBV14
clone size: -
CDR3 length: 13
D gene: -
CDR3 DNA: TGTGCCAGCAGCCAAGCGGCTTCAGGTGGCTACACCTTC
CDR3 protein: CASSQAASGGYTF

J gene: TRBJ2-2
V gene: TRBV10-3
clone size: -
CDR3 length: 13
D gene: -
CDR3 DNA: TGTGCCATCAGTGGCGACTTGGTTGGGGAGCTGTTTTTT
CDR3 protein: CAISGDLVGELFF

J gene: TRBJ2-7
V gene: TRBV7-2
clone size: -
CDR3 length: 12
D gene: -
CDR3 DNA: TGTGCCAGCAGCTTAGGGTGGTACGAGCAGTACTTC
CDR3 protein: CASSLGWYEQYF

J gene: TRBJ2-3
V gene: TRBV19
clone size: -
CDR3 length: 14
D gene: -
CDR3 DNA: TGTGCCAGTAAAGCGACTGGGGCCACAGATACGCAGTATTTT
CDR3 protein: CASKATGATDTQYF

J gene: TRBJ2-7
V gene: TRBV11-2
clone size: once
CDR3 length: 13
D gene: -
CDR3 DNA: TGTGCCAGCAGCTTAGGTAGCGGCGACGAGCAGTACTTC
CDR3 protein: CASSLGSGDEQYF

J gene: TRBJ2-3
V gene: TRBV7-2
clone size: -
CDR3 length: 11
D gene: -
CDR3 DNA: TGTGCCAGCAGTCACGGCCCAACGCAGTATTTT
CDR3 protein: CASSHGPTQYF

J gene: TRBJ1-2
V gene: TRBV19
clone size: once
CDR3 length: 15
D gene: -
CDR3 DNA: TGTGCCAGTAGTATAGAGGGCACTATAGGGTATGGCTACACCTTC
CDR3 protein: CASSIEGTIGYGYTF

J gene: TRBJ2-5
V gene: TRBV6-1
clone size: -
CDR3 length: 13
D gene: TRBD2
CDR3 DNA: TGTGCCAGCAACGGACTAGCCGTAGAGACCCAGTACTTC
CDR3 protein: CASNGLAVETQYF

J gene: TRBJ1-2
V gene: TRBV29-1
clone size: -
CDR3 length: 14
D gene: TRBD1
CDR3 DNA: TGCAGCGTTGGGGCCGCCGGGACAGGGGCGGGCTGCACCTTC
CDR3 protein: CSVGAAGTGAGCTF

J gene: TRBJ2-1
V gene: TRBV2
clone size: -
CDR3 length: 15
D gene: TRBD2
CDR3 DNA: TGTGCCAGCACCCGGTCGCTAGCGGGAGACAATGAGCAGTTCTTC
CDR3 protein: CASTRSLAGDNEQFF

J gene: TRBJ2-3
V gene: TRBV28
clone size: -
CDR3 length: 18
D gene: -
CDR3 DNA: TGTGCCAGCAGTTTCCCAACTGCCGGGACACAAAACACAGATACGCAGTATTTT
CDR3 protein: CASSFPTAGTQNTDTQYF

J gene: TRBJ1-4
V gene: TRBV29-1
clone size: -
CDR3 length: 13
D gene: TRBD1
CDR3 DNA: TGCAGCGGCTTGGAAGGGGGCCAGGGAAAACTGTTTTTT
CDR3 protein: CSGLEGGQGKLFF

J gene: TRBJ1-4
V gene: TRBV7-2
clone size: -
CDR3 length: 17
D gene: -
CDR3 DNA: TGTGCCAGCAGCCTTAGTCCCTACAGGGCCCCTAAAGAAAAACTGTTTTTT
CDR3 protein: CASSLSPYRAPKEKLFF

J gene: TRBJ2-5
V gene: TRBV7-8
clone size: -
CDR3 length: 15
D gene: -
CDR3 DNA: TGTGCCAGCAGCTTAGTAGGGCAGATCCAAGAGACCCAGTACTTC
CDR3 protein: CASSLVGQIQETQYF

J gene: TRBJ2-3
V gene: TRBV2
clone size: -
CDR3 length: 14
D gene: -
CDR3 DNA: TGTGCCAGCACCCAACAGCGGGGCACAGATACGCAGTATTTT
CDR3 protein: CASTQQRGTDTQYF

J gene: TRBJ2-5
V gene: TRBV20-1
clone size: -
CDR3 length: 10
D gene: -
CDR3 DNA: TGCAGTGCTAGGGCAGCCCCGAAGTACTTC
CDR3 protein: CSARAAPKYF

J gene: TRBJ2-3
V gene: TRBV7-9
clone size: -
CDR3 length: 14
D gene: -
CDR3 DNA: TGTGCCAGCAATGGCGGGACTAGCACAGATACGCAGTATTTT
CDR3 protein: CASNGGTSTDTQYF

J gene: TRBJ2-2
V gene: TRBV5-8
clone size: few
CDR3 length: 15
D gene: -
CDR3 DNA: TGTGCCAGCAGCATCCGAGGGGCCGACACCGGGGAGCTGTTTTTT
CDR3 protein: CASSIRGADTGELFF

J gene: TRBJ2-6
V gene: TRBV5-6
clone size: -
CDR3 length: 18
D gene: TRBD2
CDR3 DNA: TGTGCCAGCAGCTACCTAGCGGGAGCTTTGTCTGGGGCCAACGTCCTGACTTTC
CDR3 protein: CASSYLAGALSGANVLTF

J gene: TRBJ2-5
V gene: TRBV25-1
clone size: -
CDR3 length: 14
D gene: TRBD2
CDR3 DNA: TGTGCCAGCAGTGAGGGACTAGCGACCGAGACCCAGTACTTC
CDR3 protein: CASSEGLATETQYF

J gene: TRBJ2-6
V gene: TRBV7-6
clone size: -
CDR3 length: 15
D gene: -
CDR3 DNA: TGTGCCAGCAGCTCCGGGCGGCTTGGGGCCAACGTCCTGACTTTC
CDR3 protein: CASSSGRLGANVLTF

J gene: TRBJ2-3
V gene: TRBV5-1
clone size: -
CDR3 length: 15
D gene: -
CDR3 DNA: TGCGCCAGCAGCTACGCGGAGGATTTTAGGGGTACGCAGTATTTT
CDR3 protein: CASSYAEDFRGTQYF

J gene: TRBJ1-5
V gene: TRBV7-8
clone size: -
CDR3 length: 18
D gene: -
CDR3 DNA: TGTGCCAGCAGCTTAAGTATAAGGGGGGTGAGCTCGGGTCAGCCCCAGCATTTT
CDR3 protein: CASSLSIRGVSSGQPQHF

J gene: TRBJ2-5
V gene: TRBV7-9
clone size: -
CDR3 length: 13
D gene: -
CDR3 DNA: TGTGCCAGCAGCTTCATGACAGAAGAGACCCAGTACTTC
CDR3 protein: CASSFMTEETQYF

J gene: TRBJ2-1
V gene: TRBV20-1
clone size: -
CDR3 length: 11
D gene: -
CDR3 DNA: TGCAGTGCTAGCCGTGGAGGCGAGCAGTTCTTC
CDR3 protein: CSASRGGEQFF

J gene: TRBJ2-2
V gene: TRBV7-2
clone size: once
CDR3 length: 19
D gene: TRBD2
CDR3 DNA: TGTGCCAGCAGCCGCCCGACTAGCGGGGGTCCCTTGAACACCGGGGAGCTGTTTTTT
CDR3 protein: CASSRPTSGGPLNTGELFF

J gene: TRBJ1-2
V gene: TRBV7-2
clone size: -
CDR3 length: 14
D gene: -
CDR3 DNA: TGTGCCAGCAGCTTAGGGACAGCCTACTATGGCTACACCTTC
CDR3 protein: CASSLGTAYYGYTF

J gene: TRBJ2-2
V gene: TRBV5-4
clone size: -
CDR3 length: 13
D gene: -
CDR3 DNA: TGTGCCAGCAGCTTGGTGCTCACCGGGGAGCTGTTTTTT
CDR3 protein: CASSLVLTGELFF

J gene: TRBJ2-7
V gene: TRBV19
clone size: -
CDR3 length: 17
D gene: TRBD2
CDR3 DNA: TGTGCCAGTAGTATAGACCTCTCGGGGCTAGCGGGAGTCGAGCAGTACTTC
CDR3 protein: CASSIDLSGLAGVEQYF

J gene: TRBJ2-7
V gene: TRBV2
clone size: -
CDR3 length: 12
D gene: -
CDR3 DNA: TGTGCCAGCGAGGGGGTAAAATACGAGCAGTACTTC
CDR3 protein: CASEGVKYEQYF

J gene: TRBJ2-3
V gene: TRBV14
clone size: -
CDR3 length: 17
D gene: -
CDR3 DNA: TGTGCCAGCAGCCAAGATTTGGGGGGAAGCGGACAGGATACGCAGTATTTT
CDR3 protein: CASSQDLGGSGQDTQYF

J gene: TRBJ1-5
V gene: TRBV6-1
clone size: -
CDR3 length: 13
D gene: -
CDR3 DNA: TGTGCCAGCAGGGAGGTTAATAATCAGCCCCAGCATTTT
CDR3 protein: CASREVNNQPQHF

J gene: TRBJ2-4
V gene: TRBV7-2
clone size: -
CDR3 length: 16
D gene: -
CDR3 DNA: TGTGCCAGCAGCTTGGAGGTAAATCGAGCCAAAAACATTCAGTACTTC
CDR3 protein: CASSLEVNRAKNIQYF

J gene: TRBJ2-7
V gene: TRBV7-8
clone size: -
CDR3 length: 14
D gene: TRBD1
CDR3 DNA: TGTGCCAGCAGCTACCCCGGGACAGGGCGCGAGCAGTACTTC
CDR3 protein: CASSYPGTGREQYF

J gene: TRBJ2-5
V gene: TRBV19
clone size: -
CDR3 length: 15
D gene: -
CDR3 DNA: TGTGCCAGTAGTCCCCAGTCAACTAACCAAGAGACCCAGTACTTC
CDR3 protein: CASSPQSTNQETQYF

J gene: TRBJ2-2
V gene: TRBV4-1
clone size: -
CDR3 length: 17
D gene: TRBD2
CDR3 DNA: TGCGCCAGCAGCCAAGTAGCGGGGGCTGGGGGTGCCGGGGAGCTGTTTTTT
CDR3 protein: CASSQVAGAGGAGELFF

J gene: TRBJ1-2
V gene: TRBV6-5
clone size: -
CDR3 length: 14
D gene: -
CDR3 DNA: TGTGCCAGCAGTTGGAGGGAAGGGAACTATGGCTACACCTTC
CDR3 protein: CASSWREGNYGYTF